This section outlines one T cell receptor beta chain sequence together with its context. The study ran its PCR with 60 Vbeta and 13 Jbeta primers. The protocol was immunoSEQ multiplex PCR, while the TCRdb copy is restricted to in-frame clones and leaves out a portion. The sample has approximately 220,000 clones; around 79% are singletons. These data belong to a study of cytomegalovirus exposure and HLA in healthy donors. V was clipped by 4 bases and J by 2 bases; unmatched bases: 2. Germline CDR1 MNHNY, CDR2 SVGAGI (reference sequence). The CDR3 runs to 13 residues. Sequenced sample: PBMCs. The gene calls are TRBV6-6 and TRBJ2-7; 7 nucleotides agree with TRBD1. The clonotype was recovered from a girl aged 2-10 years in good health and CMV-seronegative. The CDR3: CASSLTGPYEQYF. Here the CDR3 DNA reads TGTGCCAGCAGTTTGACAGGGCCCTACGAGCAGTACTTC.